A single sample gave rise to the 9 T cell receptor beta chains below, sequenced in a study of shared clonotypes between healthy human individuals. Clones were sequenced by immunoSEQ multiplex PCR, and TCRdb holds only the in-frame ones, with some missing. This sample has 2 million or so clones, with roughly 94% found just once. Sequenced input: naive CD4+ T cells sorted from blood. Subset indicated: CD45RA+ positively selected. The receptors stem from a man in his late teens or twenties in good health.

This clone was observed a single time. The V gene is TRBV19, the J gene TRBJ1-1; D remains ambiguous. The CDR3 runs 12 residues. Germline CDR1 LNHDA, CDR2 SQIVND (reference sequence). Trimming cost V 8 bases and J 4 bases, with 11 bases left between them. The CDR3 bases are TGTGCCAGTTCCGGGGAGGCCACTGAAGCTTTCTTT. It codes for CASSGEATEAFF.

The chain carries TRBV19 and TRBJ1-1; the D is unclear. V was shortened by 6 bases and J by 4 bases, with 18 bases between the two germline ends. The CDR3 is made up of 15 amino acids. Germline V gene sequence: CDR1 LNHDA, CDR2 SQIVND (reference sequence). In nucleotides, the CDR3 is TGTGCCAGTAGGACCGGTCGGGAGGCGGGCACTGAAGCTTTCTTT. It encodes CASRTGREAGTEAFF.

J is TRBJ2-5 and V is TRBV5-4; TRBD2 agrees at 9 bases. The CDR3 contains 16 residues. CDR1 and CDR2 (germline): SGHNT, YYREEE (reference sequence). The V and J ends lost 4 bases and 0 bases, in that order; junction bases with no gene match: 7. CDR3 in amino acids: CASSTIAGVDQETQYF. CDR3 bases: TGTGCCAGCAGCACTATAGCGGGAGTAGACCAAGAGACCCAGTACTTC.

This rearrangement joins TRBV18 to TRBJ1-2; 8 nucleotides match TRBD1. This CDR3 comprises 14 residues. J gave up 6 bases and V 3 bases, and 6 bases lay outside the gene matches. CDR1 and CDR2 from the germline V gene are KGHSH and LQKENI. CDR3 DNA sequence: TGTGCCAGCTCACCTTCCCGGGACAGGCATGGCTACACCTTC. This translates into CASSPSRDRHGYTF.

This chain links TRBV30 with TRBJ1-6; D remains ambiguous. The CDR3 has 14 amino acids. V dropped 2 bases and J dropped 10 bases, with 15 bases sitting between them. Germline-derived CDR1 and CDR2 are GTSNPN and SVGIG (reference sequence). The CDR3 nucleotides are TGTGCCTGGAGTCTGTTCAGGCCTGGGTCACCCCTCCACTTT. Translated: CAWSLFRPGSPLHF.

The V call is TRBV5-1, the J call TRBJ2-5; 10 bases align to TRBD1. In germline, CDR1 is SGHRS, CDR2 YFSETQ. The CDR3 is 14 amino acids. With 4 bases clipped from V and 5 bases from J, the junction kept 5 bases outside the gene matches. The CDR3 region is CASSETGGLETQYF. Here the CDR3 DNA reads TGCGCCAGCAGCGAGACAGGGGGCCTGGAGACCCAGTACTTC.

The J gene is TRBJ2-7, the V gene TRBV27; D is perhaps TRBD1 (5 bases). The CDR3 runs 13 residues. The V end was cut by 5 bases, the J end by 3 bases, with 11 bases between. In germline, CDR1 is MNHEY, CDR2 SMNVEV (reference sequence). In DNA form, the CDR3 reads TGTGCCAGCAGTCCGAGACAGATCTACGAGCAGTACTTC. It codes for CASSPRQIYEQYF.

V is TRBV19 and J is TRBJ1-3, with no clear D. This CDR3 contains 15 residues. Germline CDR1 LNHDA, CDR2 SQIVND (reference sequence). The V and J ends lost 6 bases and 8 bases respectively, with 20 bases between them. This CDR3 reads CASRIQASVVHTIYF. CDR3 DNA: TGTGCCAGTAGAATACAAGCATCCGTGGTTCACACCATATATTTT. Filled out from reference TRBV19 and TRBJ1-3, the complete variable domain reads DGGITQSPKYLFRKEGQNVTLSCEQNLNHDAMYWYRQDPGQGLRLIYYSQIVNDFQKGDIAEGYSVSREKKESFPLTVTSAQKNPTAFYLCASRIQASVVHTIYFGEGSWLTVV.

The rearrangement joins TRBV30 to TRBJ1-2; 8 nucleotides align to TRBD1. Germline V gives CDR1 GTSNPN, CDR2 SVGIG (reference sequence). The trim removed 2 bases at V and 3 bases at J, leaving 17 bases unmatched. The CDR3 is 18 amino acids. The DNA for the CDR3 is TGTGCCTGGAGTCGAGGTCGGGCAGGGGGCGGGAGCTACTATGGCTACACCTTC. Its translation: CAWSRGRAGGGSYYGYTF.